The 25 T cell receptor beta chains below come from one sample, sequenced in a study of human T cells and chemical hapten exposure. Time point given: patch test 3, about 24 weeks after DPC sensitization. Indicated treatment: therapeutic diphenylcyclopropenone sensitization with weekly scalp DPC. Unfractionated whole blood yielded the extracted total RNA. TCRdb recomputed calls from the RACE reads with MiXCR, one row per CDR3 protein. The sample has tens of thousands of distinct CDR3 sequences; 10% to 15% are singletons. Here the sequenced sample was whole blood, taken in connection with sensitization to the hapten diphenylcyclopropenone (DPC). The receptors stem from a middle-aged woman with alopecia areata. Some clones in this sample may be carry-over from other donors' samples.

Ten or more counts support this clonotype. In DNA, the CDR3 is TGCGCCAGCAGTGAGTCGGACTACGAGCAGTACTTC. Its translation: CASSESDYEQYF. This rearrangement joins TRBV10-1 to TRBJ2-7, with D hard to call. The CDR3 sequence is 12 residues long. Germline CDR1 and CDR2: WNHNN and SYGVQD (reference sequence). The V gene lost 0 bases and the J gene lost 3 bases, with 3 bases spanning the gap.

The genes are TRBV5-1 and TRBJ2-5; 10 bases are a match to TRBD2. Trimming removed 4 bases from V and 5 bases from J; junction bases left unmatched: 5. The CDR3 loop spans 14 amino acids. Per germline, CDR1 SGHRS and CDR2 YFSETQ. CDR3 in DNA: TGCGCCAGCAGCGAGCGGGAGGGCGGGGAGACCCAGTACTTC. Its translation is CASSEREGGETQYF.

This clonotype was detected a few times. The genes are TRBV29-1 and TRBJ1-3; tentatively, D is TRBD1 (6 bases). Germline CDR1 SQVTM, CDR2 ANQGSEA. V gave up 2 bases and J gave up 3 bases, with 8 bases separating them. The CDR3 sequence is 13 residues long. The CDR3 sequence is CSVETGNGNTIYF. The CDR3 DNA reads TGCAGCGTTGAAACAGGGAATGGAAACACCATATATTTT.

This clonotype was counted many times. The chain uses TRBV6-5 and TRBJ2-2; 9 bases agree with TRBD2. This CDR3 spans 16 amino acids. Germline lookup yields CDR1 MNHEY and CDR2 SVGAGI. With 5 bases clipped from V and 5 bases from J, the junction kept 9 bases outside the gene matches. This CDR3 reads CASSPLAGGSTGELFF. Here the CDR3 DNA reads TGTGCCAGCAGTCCCCTCGCGGGGGGGAGTACCGGGGAGCTGTTTTTT.

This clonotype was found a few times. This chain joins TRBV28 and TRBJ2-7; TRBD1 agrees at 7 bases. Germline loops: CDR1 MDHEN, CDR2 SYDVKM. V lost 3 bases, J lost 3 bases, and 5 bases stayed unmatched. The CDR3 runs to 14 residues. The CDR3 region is CASSFRQGDYEQYF. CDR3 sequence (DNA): TGTGCCAGCAGTTTCCGGCAGGGGGACTACGAGCAGTACTTC.

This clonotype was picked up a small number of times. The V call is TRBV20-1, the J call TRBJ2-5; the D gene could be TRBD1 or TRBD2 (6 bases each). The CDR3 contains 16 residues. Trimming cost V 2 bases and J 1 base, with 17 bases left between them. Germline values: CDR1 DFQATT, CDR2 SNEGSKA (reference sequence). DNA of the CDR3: TGCAGTGCTAGAAACCCTTTCCCGGGGGCCCAAGAGACCCAGTACTTC. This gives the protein CSARNPFPGAQETQYF.

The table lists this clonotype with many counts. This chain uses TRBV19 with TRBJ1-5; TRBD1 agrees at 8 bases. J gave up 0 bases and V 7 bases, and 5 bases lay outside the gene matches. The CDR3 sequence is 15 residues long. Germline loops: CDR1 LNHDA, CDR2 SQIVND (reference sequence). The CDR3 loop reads CASTEQGDSNQPQHF. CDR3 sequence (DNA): TGTGCCAGTACCGAACAGGGGGATAGCAATCAGCCCCAGCATTTT.

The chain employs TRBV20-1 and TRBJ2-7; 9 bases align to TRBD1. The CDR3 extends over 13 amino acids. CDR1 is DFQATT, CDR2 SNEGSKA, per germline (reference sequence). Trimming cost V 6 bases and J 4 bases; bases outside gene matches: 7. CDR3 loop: CSANADRGYEQYF. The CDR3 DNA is TGCAGTGCAAACGCGGACAGGGGATACGAGCAGTACTTC.

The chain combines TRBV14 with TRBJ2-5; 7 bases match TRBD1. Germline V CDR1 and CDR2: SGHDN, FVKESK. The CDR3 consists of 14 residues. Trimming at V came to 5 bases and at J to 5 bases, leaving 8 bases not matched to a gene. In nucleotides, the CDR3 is TGTGCCAGCAGCAGCACAGGGGTTGATGAGACCCAGTACTTC. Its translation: CASSSTGVDETQYF.

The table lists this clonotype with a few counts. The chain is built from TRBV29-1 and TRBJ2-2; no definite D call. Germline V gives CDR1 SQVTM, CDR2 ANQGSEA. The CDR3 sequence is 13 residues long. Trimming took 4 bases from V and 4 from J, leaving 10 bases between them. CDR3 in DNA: TGCAGCGTTGCTGAACGAGGCACCGGGGAGCTGTTTTTT. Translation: CSVAERGTGELFF.

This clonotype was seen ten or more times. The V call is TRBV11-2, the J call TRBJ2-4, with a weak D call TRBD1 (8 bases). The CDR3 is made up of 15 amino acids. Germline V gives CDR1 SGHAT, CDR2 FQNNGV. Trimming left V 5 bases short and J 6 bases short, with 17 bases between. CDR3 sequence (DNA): TGTGCCAGCAGCCTAGGACAGGGAGGGGGAAACATTCAGTACTTC. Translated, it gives CASSLGQGGGNIQYF. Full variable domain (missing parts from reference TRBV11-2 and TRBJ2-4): EAGVAQSPRYKIIEKRQSVAFWCNPISGHATLYWYQQILGQGPKLLIQFQNNGVVDDSQLPKDRFSAERLKGVDSTLKIQPAKLEDSAVYLCASSLGQGGGNIQYFGAGTRLSVL.

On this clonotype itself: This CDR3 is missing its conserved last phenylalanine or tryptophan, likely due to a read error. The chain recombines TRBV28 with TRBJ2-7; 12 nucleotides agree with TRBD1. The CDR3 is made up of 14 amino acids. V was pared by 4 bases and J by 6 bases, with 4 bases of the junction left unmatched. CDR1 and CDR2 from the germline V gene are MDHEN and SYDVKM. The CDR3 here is CASSSGTGGVEQYY. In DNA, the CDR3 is TGTGCCAGCAGTTCCGGGACAGGGGGCGTCGAGCAGTACTAC.

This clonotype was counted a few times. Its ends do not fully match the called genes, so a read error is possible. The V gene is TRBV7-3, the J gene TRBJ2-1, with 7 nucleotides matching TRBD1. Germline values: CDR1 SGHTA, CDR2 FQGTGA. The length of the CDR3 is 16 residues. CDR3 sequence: CASRLSSTGHYNEQFF. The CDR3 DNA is TGTGCCAGCAGGTTAAGCTCGACAGGGCACTACAATGAGCAGTTCTTC.

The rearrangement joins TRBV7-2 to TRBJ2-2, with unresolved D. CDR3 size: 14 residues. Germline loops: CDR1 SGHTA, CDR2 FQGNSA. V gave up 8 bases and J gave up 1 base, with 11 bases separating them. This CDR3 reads CASGESGNTGELFF. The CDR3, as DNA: TGTGCCAGCGGTGAGAGTGGGAACACCGGGGAGCTGTTTTTT. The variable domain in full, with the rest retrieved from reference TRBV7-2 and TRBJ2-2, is GAGVSQSPSNKVTEKGKDVELRCDPISGHTALYWYRQSLGQGLEFLIYFQGNSAPDKSGLPSDRFSAERTGGSVSTLTIQRTQQEDSAVYLCASGESGNTGELFFGEGSRLTVL.

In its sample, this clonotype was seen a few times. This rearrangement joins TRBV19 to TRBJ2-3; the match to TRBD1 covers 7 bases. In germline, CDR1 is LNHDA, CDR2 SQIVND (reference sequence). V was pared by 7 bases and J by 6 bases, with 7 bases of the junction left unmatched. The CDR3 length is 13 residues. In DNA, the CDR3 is TGTGCCAGTACCCAGACAGGGTCCGATACGCAGTATTTT. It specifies CASTQTGSDTQYF.

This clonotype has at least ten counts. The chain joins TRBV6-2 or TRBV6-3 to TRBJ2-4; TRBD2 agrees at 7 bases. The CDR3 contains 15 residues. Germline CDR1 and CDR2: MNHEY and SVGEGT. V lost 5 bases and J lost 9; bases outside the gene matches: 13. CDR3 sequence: CASSTQVGGFGIQYF. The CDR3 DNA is TGTGCCAGCAGTACCCAGGTGGGGGGGTTCGGCATTCAGTACTTC.

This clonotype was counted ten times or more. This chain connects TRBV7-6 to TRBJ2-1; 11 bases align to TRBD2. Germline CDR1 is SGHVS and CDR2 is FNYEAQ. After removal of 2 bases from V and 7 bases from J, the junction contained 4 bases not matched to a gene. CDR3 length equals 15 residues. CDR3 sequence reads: CASSLPGLAVNEQFF. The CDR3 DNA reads TGTGCCAGCAGCTTACCGGGACTAGCGGTAAATGAGCAGTTCTTC.

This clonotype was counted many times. The CDR3 region is CSVGGLAGSETQYF. CDR3 nucleotide sequence: TGCAGCGTGGGGGGACTAGCGGGGTCAGAGACCCAGTACTTC. The V and J genes are TRBV29-1 and TRBJ2-5, with 13 positions matching TRBD2. CDR3 length equals 14 residues. With V trimmed by 6 bases and J by 4 bases, 5 bases remained unmatched. Germline V gene sequence: CDR1 SQVTM, CDR2 ANQGSEA.

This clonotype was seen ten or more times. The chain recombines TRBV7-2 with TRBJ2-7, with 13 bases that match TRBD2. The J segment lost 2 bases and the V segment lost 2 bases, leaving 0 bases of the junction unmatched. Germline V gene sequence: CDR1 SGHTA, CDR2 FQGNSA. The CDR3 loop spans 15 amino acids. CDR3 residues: CASSLTSGGAYEQYF. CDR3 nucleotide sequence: TGTGCCAGCAGCTTAACTAGCGGGGGGGCCTACGAGCAGTACTTC.

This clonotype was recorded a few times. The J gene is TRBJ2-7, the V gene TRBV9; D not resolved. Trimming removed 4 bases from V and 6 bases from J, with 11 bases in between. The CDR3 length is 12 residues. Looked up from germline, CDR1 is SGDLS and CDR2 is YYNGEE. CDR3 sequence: CASSTHRAEQYF. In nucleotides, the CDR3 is TGTGCCAGCAGCACCCACCGGGCCGAGCAGTACTTC. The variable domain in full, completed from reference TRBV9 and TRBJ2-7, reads DSGVTQTPKHLITATGQRVTLRCSPRSGDLSVYWYQQSLDQGLQFLIQYYNGEERAKGNILERFSAQQFPDLHSELNLSSLELGDSALYFCASSTHRAEQYFGPGTRLTVT.

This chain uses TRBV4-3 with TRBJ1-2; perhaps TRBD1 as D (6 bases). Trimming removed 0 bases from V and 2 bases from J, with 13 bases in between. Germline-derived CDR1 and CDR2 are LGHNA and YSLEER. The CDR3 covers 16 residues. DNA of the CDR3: TGCGCCAGCAGCCAAGACAGGGGCCCAGACAACTATGGCTACACCTTC. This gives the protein CASSQDRGPDNYGYTF.

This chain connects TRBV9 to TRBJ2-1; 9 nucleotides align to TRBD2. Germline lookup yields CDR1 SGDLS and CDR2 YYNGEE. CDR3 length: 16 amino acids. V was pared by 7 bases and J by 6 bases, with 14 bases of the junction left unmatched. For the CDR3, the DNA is TGTGCCAGCTCCGAATTAATAGCGGGAGTGAGCAATGAGCAGTTCTTC. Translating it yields CASSELIAGVSNEQFF.

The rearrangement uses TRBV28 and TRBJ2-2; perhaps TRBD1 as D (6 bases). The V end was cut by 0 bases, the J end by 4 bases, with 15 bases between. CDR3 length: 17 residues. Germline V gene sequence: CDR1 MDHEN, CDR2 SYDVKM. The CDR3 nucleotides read TGTGCCAGCAGTTTATGGGGGGCCCAATCCCTCACCGGGGAGCTGTTTTTT. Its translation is CASSLWGAQSLTGELFF.

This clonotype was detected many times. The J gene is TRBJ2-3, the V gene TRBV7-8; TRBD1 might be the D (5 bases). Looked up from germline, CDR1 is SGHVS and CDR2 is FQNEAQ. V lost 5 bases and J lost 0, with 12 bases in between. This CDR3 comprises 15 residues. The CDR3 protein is CASSATPGSTDTQYF. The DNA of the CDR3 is TGTGCCAGCAGCGCAACCCCAGGGAGCACAGATACGCAGTATTTT.

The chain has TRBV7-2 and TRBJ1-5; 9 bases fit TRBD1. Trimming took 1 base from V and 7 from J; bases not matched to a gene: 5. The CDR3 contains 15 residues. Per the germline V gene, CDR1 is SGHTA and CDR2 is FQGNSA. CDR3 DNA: TGTGCCAGCAGCTTAGGACAGGGGGAAGGGCAGCCCCAGCATTTT. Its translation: CASSLGQGEGQPQHF.